Shown below are 20 T cell receptor beta chains from a single sample sequenced in a study of T cells in severe cutaneous drug reactions. Libraries were made by iRepertoire multiplex PCR with TCR subtype-specific primers for bulk and single-cell sequencing. TCRdb reprocessed the multiplex PCR reads; each CDR3 protein has one entry and no DNA is given. This table lists over 20,000 distinct CDR3 sequences. The patients sequenced had a carbamazepine-induced Stevens-Johnson syndrome or toxic epidermal necrolysis reaction. Source material: PBMCs. The receptors shown here come from a human donor with toxic epidermal necrolysis, a severe cutaneous drug reaction.

This rearrangement joins TRBV29-1 to TRBJ2-1; TCRdb's D gene call, TRBD1, goes unchecked for lack of DNA. Per germline, CDR1 SQVTM and CDR2 ANQGSEA. CDR3 length: 18 amino acids. The chain's CDR3 is CSVGGPGQGPSSYNEQFF.

The chain employs TRBV15 and TRBJ2-1; TCRdb gives TRBD1 as the D gene, but with no DNA this cannot be confirmed. This CDR3 spans 17 amino acids. The V gene's germline CDR1 is LNHNV and CDR2 YYDKDF (reference sequence). CDR3 region: CATSRSGGSPTLNEQFF.

Measured by frequency, this clonotype is medium-sized. The V and J genes are TRBV7-8 and TRBJ1-1. Looked up from germline, CDR1 is SGHVS and CDR2 is FQNEAQ. This CDR3 is 13 amino acids long. The CDR3 loop is CASSLLMNTEAFF. Looking up the rest from reference TRBV7-8 and TRBJ1-1 gives the full variable domain: GAGVSQSPRYKVAKRGQDVALRCDPISGHVSLFWYQQALGQGPEFLTYFQNEAQLDKSGLPSDRFFAERPEGSVSTLKIQRTQQEDSAVYLCASSLLMNTEAFFGQGTRLTVV.

The chain joins TRBV29-1 to TRBJ1-2. The CDR3 length is 11 residues. Germline values: CDR1 SQVTM, CDR2 ANQGSEA. This CDR3 reads CSVGITDGYTF.

This clonotype is deemed medium-sized by its frequency. This chain joins TRBV20-1 and TRBJ2-1; TCRdb's assignment of TRBD1 cannot be checked, as there is no DNA. CDR3 size: 17 residues. In germline, CDR1 is DFQATT, CDR2 SNEGSKA (reference sequence). CDR3 in amino acids: CSARGLQGSLSQNEQFF.

The J gene is TRBJ2-1, the V gene TRBV25-1; absent DNA, TCRdb's TRBD2 call cannot be checked. The CDR3 sequence is 12 residues long. CDR1 and CDR2 (germline): MGHDK, SYGVNS. Here the CDR3 reads CASSEGRNEQFF.

Measured by frequency, this clonotype is medium-sized. The chain employs TRBV9 and TRBJ2-7; TCRdb's assignment of TRBD1 cannot be checked, as there is no DNA. CDR3 length equals 13 residues. The germline gives CDR1 SGDLS, CDR2 YYNGEE. The chain's CDR3 is CASSVGAGYEQYF.

V usage is TRBV19 and J usage is TRBJ1-1; there is no DNA to check the TCRdb D call of TRBD1. The CDR3 sequence is 13 residues long. Germline V CDR1 and CDR2: LNHDA, SQIVND (reference sequence). CDR3 sequence: CASSHQGRTEAFF.

The chain joins TRBV7-6 to TRBJ1-5. CDR3 length equals 14 residues. In germline, CDR1 is SGHVS, CDR2 FNYEAQ. This CDR3 reads CASSPLEVAQPQHF.

This chain links TRBV18 with TRBJ1-1. The V gene's germline CDR1 is KGHSH and CDR2 LQKENI. The CDR3 totals 16 residues. The CDR3 reads CASSPPGTPSGTEAFF.

This clonotype shows up as medium-sized (0.01 to 0.1%) by frequency. The chain has TRBV30 and TRBJ1-5; the TCRdb D gene call, TRBD1, has no DNA to confirm it. The CDR3 has 13 amino acids. The V gene's germline CDR1 is GTSNPN and CDR2 SVGIG (reference sequence). The CDR3: CAWRGQLSQPQHF.

The chain recombines TRBV6-5 with TRBJ1-2. The germline V gene encodes CDR1 MNHEY and CDR2 SVGAGI. The CDR3 has 16 amino acids. CDR3: CASSYSPLPLGYGYTF.

The rearrangement uses TRBV5-1 and TRBJ2-1; the TCRdb D gene call, TRBD1, has no DNA to confirm it. The length of the CDR3 is 13 residues. Germline CDR1 is SGHRS and CDR2 is YFSETQ. The CDR3 spells CASSSAGTNEQFF.

The chain carries TRBV12-3 or TRBV12-4 and TRBJ2-1; TCRdb reports TRBD2, a call that lacks DNA to check it against. The CDR3 totals 17 residues. CDR3 loop: CASSLSLEWTSLDEQFF.

Judged by frequency, this clonotype is medium-sized. This chain uses TRBV9 with TRBJ2-1. Germline assignment: CDR1 SGDLS and CDR2 YYNGEE. The CDR3 loop spans 13 amino acids. This chain's CDR3 is CASSVAAGNEQFF. The variable domain in full, completed from reference TRBV9 and TRBJ2-1, reads DSGVTQTPKHLITATGQRVTLRCSPRSGDLSVYWYQQSLDQGLQFLIQYYNGEERAKGNILERFSAQQFPDLHSELNLSSLELGDSALYFCASSVAAGNEQFFGPGTRLTVL.

The CDR3 protein is CSARDHLAGVTDTQYF. The chain recombines TRBV20-1 with TRBJ2-3; the TCRdb call, TRBD2, lacks DNA for checking. Germline CDR1 and CDR2: DFQATT and SNEGSKA (reference sequence). This CDR3 region has 16 residues.

CDR3 region: CASSLTFFGTSGGRSNEQFF. This chain links TRBV11-2 with TRBJ2-1; TCRdb names TRBD2, which stays unverified in the absence of DNA. Germline CDR1 is SGHAT and CDR2 is FQNNGV. The CDR3 is 20 amino acids. The full variable domain, completed using reference TRBV11-2 and TRBJ2-1, is EAGVAQSPRYKIIEKRQSVAFWCNPISGHATLYWYQQILGQGPKLLIQFQNNGVVDDSQLPKDRFSAERLKGVDSTLKIQPAKLEDSAVYLCASSLTFFGTSGGRSNEQFFGPGTRLTVL.

The chain combines TRBV5-1 with TRBJ1-1. The CDR3 has 16 residues. Germline CDR1 SGHRS, CDR2 YFSETQ. The CDR3 sequence: CASSYEGWGLNTEAFF.

This chain joins TRBV4-1 and TRBJ2-7; as DNA is missing, the TRBD1 call by TCRdb cannot be tested. The germline gives CDR1 MGHRA, CDR2 YSYEKL. The length of the CDR3 is 13 residues. The CDR3 reads CASSQTIREGQYF.

V gene TRBV27 combines with J gene TRBJ2-7; TCRdb reports TRBD2, a call that lacks DNA to check it against. Germline CDR1 MNHEY, CDR2 SMNVEV (reference sequence). The CDR3 consists of 14 residues. CDR3 residues: CASSIGLAGVEQYF.